Reported below is one T cell receptor (beta chain). Its matching antigen is unknown. The data belong to a study of CD8 T cells in Susac syndrome. Random hexamers were used to reverse transcribe the RNA input (roughly 0.5 to 1 ug). Coverage of TCR beta CDR3 amplification by immunoSEQ multiplex PCR extended to 54 Vbeta and 13 Jbeta. One entry per CDR3 protein, called by TCRdb with MiXCR from the immunoSEQ multiplex PCR reads. Here the sample spans around 90,000 distinct CDR3 sequences, roughly 96% being singletons. The CDR3 runs 13 residues. V was pared by 0 bases and J by 3 bases, with 9 bases between. Germline V gene lookup returns CDR1 GTSNPN and CDR2 SVGIG (reference sequence). General study points: It was acknowledged in the study that its TCR sequencing and HLA analysis involved a relatively small number of individuals.

In blood CD8+ and CD4+ T cells, TCR beta underwent sequencing. FACS was used to enrich TEMRA cells, whereas the CD8+ and CD4+ T cells were obtained by negative isolation. This receptor was taken from a human donor with Susac syndrome. V and J are TRBV30 and TRBJ2-7; the D is unclear. Sequencing used CD8+ T cells from PBMCs. As DNA, the CDR3 is TGTGCCTGGAGTGTATCCGACGGCTACGAGCAGTACTTC. Its protein product is CAWSVSDGYEQYF.